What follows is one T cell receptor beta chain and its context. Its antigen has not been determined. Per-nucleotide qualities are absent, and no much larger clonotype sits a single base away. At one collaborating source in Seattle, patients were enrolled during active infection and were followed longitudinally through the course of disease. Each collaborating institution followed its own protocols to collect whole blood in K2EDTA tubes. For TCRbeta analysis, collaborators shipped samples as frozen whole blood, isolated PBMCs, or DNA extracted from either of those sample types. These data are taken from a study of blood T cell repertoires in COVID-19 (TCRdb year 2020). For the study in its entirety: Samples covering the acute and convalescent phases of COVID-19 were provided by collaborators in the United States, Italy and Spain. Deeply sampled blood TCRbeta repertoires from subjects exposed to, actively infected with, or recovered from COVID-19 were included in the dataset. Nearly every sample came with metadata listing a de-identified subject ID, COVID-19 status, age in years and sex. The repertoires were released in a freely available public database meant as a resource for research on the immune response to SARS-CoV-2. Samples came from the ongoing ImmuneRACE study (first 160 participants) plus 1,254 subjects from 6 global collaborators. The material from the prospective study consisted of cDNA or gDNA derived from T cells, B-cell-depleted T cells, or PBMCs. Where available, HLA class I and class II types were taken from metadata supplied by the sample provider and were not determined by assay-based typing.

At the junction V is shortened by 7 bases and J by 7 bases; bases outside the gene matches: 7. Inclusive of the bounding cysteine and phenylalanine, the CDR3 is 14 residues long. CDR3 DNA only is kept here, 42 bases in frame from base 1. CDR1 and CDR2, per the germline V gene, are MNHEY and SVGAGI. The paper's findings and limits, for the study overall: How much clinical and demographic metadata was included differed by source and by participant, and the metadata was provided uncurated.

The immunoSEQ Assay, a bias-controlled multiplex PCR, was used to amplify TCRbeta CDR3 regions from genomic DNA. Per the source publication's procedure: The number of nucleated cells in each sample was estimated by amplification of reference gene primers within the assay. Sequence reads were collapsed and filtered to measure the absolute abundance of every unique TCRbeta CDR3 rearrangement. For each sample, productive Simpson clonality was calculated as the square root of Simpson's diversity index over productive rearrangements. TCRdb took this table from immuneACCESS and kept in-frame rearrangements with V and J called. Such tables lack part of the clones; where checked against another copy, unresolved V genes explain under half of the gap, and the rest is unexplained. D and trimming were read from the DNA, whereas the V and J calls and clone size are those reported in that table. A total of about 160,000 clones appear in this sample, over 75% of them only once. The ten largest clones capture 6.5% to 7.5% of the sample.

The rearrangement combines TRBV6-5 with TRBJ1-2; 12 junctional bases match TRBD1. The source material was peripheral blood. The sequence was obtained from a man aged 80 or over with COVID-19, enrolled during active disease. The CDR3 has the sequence CASNRGQGALGYTF. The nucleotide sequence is TGTGCCAGCAACAGGGGACAGGGGGCTCTTGGCTACACCTTC.